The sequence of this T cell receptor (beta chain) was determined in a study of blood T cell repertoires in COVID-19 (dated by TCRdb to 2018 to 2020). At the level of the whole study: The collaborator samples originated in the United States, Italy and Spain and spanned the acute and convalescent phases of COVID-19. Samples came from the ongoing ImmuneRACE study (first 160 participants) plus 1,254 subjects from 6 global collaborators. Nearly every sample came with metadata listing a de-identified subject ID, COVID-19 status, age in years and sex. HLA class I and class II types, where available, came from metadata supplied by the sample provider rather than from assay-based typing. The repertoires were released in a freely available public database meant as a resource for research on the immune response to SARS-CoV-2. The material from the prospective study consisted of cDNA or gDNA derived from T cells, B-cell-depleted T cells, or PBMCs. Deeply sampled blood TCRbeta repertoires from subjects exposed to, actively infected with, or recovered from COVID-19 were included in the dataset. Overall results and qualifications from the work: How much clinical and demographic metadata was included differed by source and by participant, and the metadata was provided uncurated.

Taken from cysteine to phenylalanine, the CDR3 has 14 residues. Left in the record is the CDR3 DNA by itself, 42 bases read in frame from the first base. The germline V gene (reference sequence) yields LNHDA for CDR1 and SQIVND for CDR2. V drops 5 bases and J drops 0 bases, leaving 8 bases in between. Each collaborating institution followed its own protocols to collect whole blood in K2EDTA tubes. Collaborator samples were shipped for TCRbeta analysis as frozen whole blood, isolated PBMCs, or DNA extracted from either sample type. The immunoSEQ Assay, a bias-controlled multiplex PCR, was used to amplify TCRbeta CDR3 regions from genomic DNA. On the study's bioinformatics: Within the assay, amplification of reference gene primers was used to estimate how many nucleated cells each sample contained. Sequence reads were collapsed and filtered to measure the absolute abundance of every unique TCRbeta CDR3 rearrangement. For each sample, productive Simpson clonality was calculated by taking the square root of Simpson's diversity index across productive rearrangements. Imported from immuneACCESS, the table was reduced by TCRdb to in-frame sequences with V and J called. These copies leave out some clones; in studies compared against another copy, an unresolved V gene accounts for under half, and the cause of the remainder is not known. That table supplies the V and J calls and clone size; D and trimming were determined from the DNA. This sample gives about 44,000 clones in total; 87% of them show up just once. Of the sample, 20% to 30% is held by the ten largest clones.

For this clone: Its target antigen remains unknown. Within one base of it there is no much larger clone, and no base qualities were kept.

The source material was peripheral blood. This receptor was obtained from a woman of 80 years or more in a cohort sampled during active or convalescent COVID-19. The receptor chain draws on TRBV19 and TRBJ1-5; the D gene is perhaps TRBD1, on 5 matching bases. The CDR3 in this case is CASSATGSNQPQHF. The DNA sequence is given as TGTGCCAGTAGTGCCACAGGTAGCAATCAGCCCCAGCATTTT. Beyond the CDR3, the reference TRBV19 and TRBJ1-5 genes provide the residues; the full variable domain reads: DGGITQSPKYLFRKEGQNVTLSCEQNLNHDAMYWYRQDPGQGLRLIYYSQIVNDFQKGDIAEGYSVSREKKESFPLTVTSAQKNPTAFYLCASSATGSNQPQHFGDGTRLSIL.